Each of the 16 T cell receptor beta chains below was sequenced from the same sample in a study of a mutant IDH1 vaccine in newly diagnosed glioma. Time point specified: week 47, end of study. Doses of 300 ug of mutant IDH1 20-mer peptide were given with topical imiquimod. Libraries were prepared by immunoSEQ multiplex PCR; TCRdb keeps only in-frame clonotypes and omits some of them. The table shows 84,000 or so clones, with more than 80% occurring only once. No antigen is known for these receptors. The sequences come from PBMCs, collected from a glioma patient whose treatment included an IDH1 peptide vaccine. These TCRs come from a man between 40 and 49 years old with glioma.

This chain uses TRBV10-2 with TRBJ2-7, with 8 positions matching TRBD1. Germline CDR1 reads WSHSY; CDR2 reads SAAADI. V lost 3 bases, J lost 6 bases, and 10 bases stayed unmatched. This CDR3 is built from 15 residues. In DNA, the CDR3 is TGCGCCAGCAGTGAACCCGAGGACAGGGCCCGCGAGCAGTACTTC. The encoded protein is CASSEPEDRAREQYF.

The chain has TRBV7-2 and TRBJ2-5; 8 bases match TRBD1. The CDR3 is made up of 16 amino acids. After removal of 5 bases from V and 4 bases from J, the junction contained 12 bases not matched to a gene. Germline V CDR1 and CDR2: SGHTA, FQGNSA. This CDR3 is CASSPRTGYGGETQYF. The DNA of the CDR3 is TGTGCCAGCAGCCCCAGGACAGGGTATGGGGGAGAGACCCAGTACTTC.

The table lists this clone with a few counts. The rearrangement joins TRBV19 to TRBJ2-2; the D is unclear. V lost 4 bases and J 0 bases, leaving 6 bases between the germline ends. The CDR3 extends over 14 amino acids. The germline V gene encodes CDR1 LNHDA and CDR2 SQIVND (reference sequence). The chain's CDR3 is CASSSRPNTGELFF. CDR3 DNA: TGTGCCAGTAGTAGTCGTCCGAACACCGGGGAGCTGTTTTTT.

This chain links TRBV5-6 with TRBJ2-2; perhaps TRBD1 as D (5 bases). V dropped 1 base and J dropped 3 bases, with 10 bases sitting between them. CDR1 is SGHDT and CDR2 is YYEEEE in the germline V gene. There are 15 residues in the CDR3. As DNA, the CDR3 is TGTGCCAGCAGCTTGCCCCAGGGATACACCGGGGAGCTGTTTTTT. It encodes CASSLPQGYTGELFF.

V is TRBV18 and J is TRBJ2-7; D is unclear. CDR1 and CDR2 from the germline V gene are KGHSH and LQKENI. V was shortened by 0 bases and J by 3 bases, with 18 bases between the two germline ends. CDR3 length: 17 amino acids. DNA for the CDR3: TGTGCCAGCTCACCACCGGCTATAATAAAGTTAGTCTACGAGCAGTACTTC. It codes for CASSPPAIIKLVYEQYF.

The gene calls are TRBV19 and TRBJ2-7; D gene unclear. The V gene lost 4 bases and the J gene lost 0 bases, with 10 bases spanning the gap. This CDR3 contains 14 residues. Germline CDR1 LNHDA, CDR2 SQIVND (reference sequence). The DNA for the CDR3 is TGTGCCAGTAGTACGGCGTTGAGCTCCTACGAGCAGTACTTC. Protein: CASSTALSSYEQYF.

This clone has only one observation. This chain joins TRBV7-3 and TRBJ1-1, with D uncertain. Germline lookup yields CDR1 SGHTA and CDR2 FQGTGA. CDR3 size: 13 residues. The ends were cut back, 3 bases at V and 5 bases at J, with 10 bases in the middle. The CDR3 DNA follows: TGTGCCAGCAGCTTCTCCGTAAGAACTGAAGCTTTCTTT. Translation gives CASSFSVRTEAFF.

The chain couples TRBV6-5 to TRBJ1-3; TRBD1 is a possible D gene (6 bases). Trimming removed 2 bases from V and 0 bases from J, with 11 bases in between. Germline CDR1 reads MNHEY; CDR2 reads SVGAGI. This CDR3 is 16 amino acids long. The chain's CDR3 is CASSYEGVDSGNTIYF. CDR3 DNA: TGTGCCAGCAGTTACGAGGGGGTTGACTCTGGAAACACCATATATTTT.

The sample holds one count of this clone. The rearrangement links TRBV29-1 to TRBJ2-1; 11 nucleotides align to TRBD1. CDR1 and CDR2 from the germline V gene are SQVTM and ANQGSEA. This CDR3 is 14 amino acids long. V lost 3 bases to trimming and J lost 6 bases; unmatched junction nucleotides: 4. CDR3 sequence reads: CSVEGQGDGNEQFF. The CDR3 region has the DNA TGCAGCGTTGAGGGACAGGGGGATGGCAATGAGCAGTTCTTC.

The chain is built from TRBV7-2 and TRBJ2-1; D unresolved. V was trimmed by 3 bases and J by 3 bases, leaving 3 bases between them. Per germline, CDR1 SGHTA and CDR2 FQGNSA. CDR3 length: 12 residues. The CDR3 sequence is CASSFDYNEQFF. In nucleotides, the CDR3 is TGTGCCAGCAGCTTCGACTACAATGAGCAGTTCTTC.

V gene TRBV19 combines with J gene TRBJ2-2; 11 positions agree with TRBD2. CDR1 and CDR2 (germline): LNHDA, SQIVND (reference sequence). With V trimmed by 3 bases and J by 4 bases, 7 bases remained unmatched. The CDR3 is made up of 17 amino acids. The CDR3 sequence: CASSIPTSGSRTGELFF. CDR3 in DNA: TGTGCCAGTAGTATCCCCACTAGCGGGAGTCGCACCGGGGAGCTGTTTTTT.

The chain joins TRBV18 to TRBJ2-3, with D perhaps TRBD1 (5 bases). This CDR3 spans 17 amino acids. Looked up from germline, CDR1 is KGHSH and CDR2 is LQKENI. Trimming cost V 1 base and J 0 bases, with 14 bases left between them. The CDR3 reads CASSPLGRATSTDTQYF. CDR3 in DNA: TGTGCCAGCTCACCACTCGGCAGGGCCACTAGCACAGATACGCAGTATTTT.

The V call is TRBV7-9, the J call TRBJ2-7; 9 bases line up with TRBD1. V lost 5 bases, J lost 5 bases, and 19 bases stayed unmatched. This CDR3 has 18 residues. Germline assignment: CDR1 SEHNR and CDR2 FQNEAQ (reference sequence). This CDR3 reads CASSPNTGGVKFGDEQYF. DNA of the CDR3: TGTGCCAGCAGCCCGAATACAGGGGGCGTTAAATTTGGCGACGAGCAGTACTTC. The complete variable domain, with remaining parts taken from reference TRBV7-9 and TRBJ2-7, reads DTGVSQNPRHKITKRGQNVTFRCDPISEHNRLYWYRQTLGQGPEFLTYFQNEAQLEKSRLLSDRFSAERPKGSFSTLEIQRTEQGDSAMYLCASSPNTGGVKFGDEQYFGPGTRLTVT.

CDR3 sequence (DNA): TGTGCCAGCAGCACTCGCCGGACAGGGATGAACACTGAAGCTTTCTTT. Encoded protein: CASSTRRTGMNTEAFF. The chain uses TRBV7-2 and TRBJ1-1; 8 nucleotides agree with TRBD1. V was clipped by 5 bases and J by 0 bases; unmatched bases: 8. The CDR3 covers 16 residues. CDR1 is SGHTA, CDR2 FQGNSA, per germline.

The rearrangement joins TRBV28 to TRBJ2-7; possibly TRBD1 or TRBD2 for D (5 bases each). V gave up 6 bases and J gave up 7 bases, with 10 bases separating them. CDR3 length: 11 amino acids. In germline, CDR1 is MDHEN, CDR2 SYDVKM. The CDR3 protein is CASSQWGEQYF. CDR3 bases: TGTGCCAGCAGCCAATGGGGGGAGCAGTACTTC.

The chain combines TRBV7-9 with TRBJ2-1; TRBD1 matches at 7 bases. Unmatched junction bases numbered 6, after V lost 5 bases and J lost 2 bases. Germline V gives CDR1 SEHNR, CDR2 FQNEAQ (reference sequence). The CDR3 length is 15 residues. The DNA for the CDR3 is TGTGCCAGCAGCCTCCGACAGGGACCCTACAATGAGCAGTTCTTC. This codes for CASSLRQGPYNEQFF. Supplemented by reference TRBV7-9 and TRBJ2-1, the full variable domain reads DTGVSQNPRHKITKRGQNVTFRCDPISEHNRLYWYRQTLGQGPEFLTYFQNEAQLEKSRLLSDRFSAERPKGSFSTLEIQRTEQGDSAMYLCASSLRQGPYNEQFFGPGTRLTVL.